These 8 T cell receptor beta chains came from one sample sequenced in a study of lymphopenia after photon versus proton radiotherapy. Profiled with immunoSEQ multiplex PCR; TCRdb holds only in-frame clones, not every one. The sample lists 39,000 or so clones; about 94% were seen once. The sample in question was peripheral blood, obtained from a patient treated with photon-based radiotherapy. The receptors were sampled from a man in his fifties or sixties with cholangiocarcinoma.

There are a few counts of this clone. The V and J genes are TRBV27 and TRBJ2-7, with 7 bases identical to TRBD1. V shed 6 bases, J shed 4 bases, and the junction held 6 bases outside the gene matches. CDR1 is MNHEY and CDR2 is SMNVEV in the germline V gene (reference sequence). This CDR3 has 13 residues. Written as DNA, the CDR3 is TGTGCCAGCAGGGGGACAGCGAAGTACGAGCAGTACTTC. Its translation is CASRGTAKYEQYF.

This chain connects TRBV7-2 to TRBJ1-4; TRBD1 matches at 9 bases. V gave up 5 bases and J gave up 8 bases; unmatched junction bases: 3. This CDR3 spans 13 amino acids. Germline CDR1 is SGHTA and CDR2 is FQGNSA. This CDR3 reads CASSGTGREKLFF. As DNA, the CDR3 is TGTGCCAGCAGCGGGACAGGGAGAGAAAAACTGTTTTTT. Complete variable domain (other parts from reference TRBV7-2 and TRBJ1-4): GAGVSQSPSNKVTEKGKDVELRCDPISGHTALYWYRQSLGQGLEFLIYFQGNSAPDKSGLPSDRFSAERTGGSVSTLTIQRTQQEDSAVYLCASSGTGREKLFFGSGTQLSVL.

The chain's CDR3 is CASNGGNQPQHF. The CDR3 DNA reads TGTGCCAGCAACGGGGGAAATCAGCCCCAGCATTTT. V gene TRBV2 combines with J gene TRBJ1-5; the D gene is possibly TRBD1 (5 bases). This CDR3 contains 12 residues. V lost 7 bases and J 4 bases, leaving 8 bases between the germline ends. CDR1 SNHLY and CDR2 FYNNEI come from the germline V gene. Full variable domain (rest looked up from reference TRBV2 and TRBJ1-5): EPEVTQTPSHQVTQMGQEVILRCVPISNHLYFYWYRQILGQKVEFLVSFYNNEISEKSEIFDDQFSVERPDGSNFTLKIRSTKLEDSAMYFCASNGGNQPQHFGDGTRLSIL.

The V and J genes are TRBV7-2 and TRBJ2-3, with TRBD2 as a possible D gene (7 bases). From germline, CDR1 is SGHTA and CDR2 FQGNSA. V gave up 5 bases and J gave up 1 base, with 19 bases separating them. CDR3 size: 17 residues. Here the CDR3 reads CASSLAYGGPRTDTQYF. The CDR3 DNA reads TGTGCCAGCAGCCTCGCCTACGGGGGGCCTCGCACAGATACGCAGTATTTT.

Points on this clone: At one end, the junction sequence differs from germline, possibly due to a read error. The chain uses TRBV7-7 and TRBJ2-1; 10 bases agree with TRBD2. From germline, CDR1 is SSHAT and CDR2 FNYEAQ (reference sequence). The CDR3 is made up of 17 amino acids. Here the CDR3 reads CASSLDLAGAEGNEQFF. In DNA form, the CDR3 reads TGTGCTAGCAGCTTAGATCTAGCGGGAGCAGAGGGTAATGAGCAGTTCTTC.

The chain has TRBV2 and TRBJ2-3, with 7 bases identical to TRBD1. J lost 0 bases, V lost 5 bases, and 11 bases had no gene match. The length of the CDR3 is 17 residues. Germline CDR1 SNHLY, CDR2 FYNNEI. The chain's CDR3 is CASSPPSGTASTDTQYF. CDR3 sequence (DNA): TGTGCCAGCAGTCCTCCGTCCGGGACAGCTAGCACAGATACGCAGTATTTT.

The CDR3 DNA follows: TGTGCCAGCAGCCCGCAGCGGGATCAGTACAATGAGCAGTTCTTC. This codes for CASSPQRDQYNEQFF. The gene calls are TRBV7-6 and TRBJ2-1, with 7 bases lining up with TRBD2. This CDR3 comprises 15 residues. V shed 5 bases, J shed 4 bases, and the junction held 8 bases outside the gene matches. Looked up from germline, CDR1 is SGHVS and CDR2 is FNYEAQ. Together with reference TRBV7-6 and TRBJ2-1, the CDR3 gives the full variable domain: GAGVSQSPRYKVTKRGQDVALRCDPISGHVSLYWYRQALGQGPEFLTYFNYEAQQDKSGLPNDRFSAERPEGSISTLTIQRTEQRDSAMYRCASSPQRDQYNEQFFGPGTRLTVL.

J is TRBJ2-7 and V is TRBV21-1; the D call in the table, TRBD1, was not verified against the DNA. TRBV21-1 is shown as a pseudogene. The CDR3 contains 15 residues. CDR3 coding DNA: TGTGCCAGCAGCAAAAATCCAGGGGCAGGATACGAGCAGTACTTC. It is translated as CASSKNPGAGYEQYF.